The 9 T cell receptor beta chains given below trace back to one sample, sequenced in a study of T cell changes during pregnancy in multiple sclerosis. Measured with immunoSEQ multiplex PCR; TCRdb has only the in-frame clones, and not every one. The sample includes 41,000 or so clones, 90% of them seen just once. The source material was CD8+ T cells from peripheral blood mononuclear cells, sampled in the third trimester of pregnancy. Receptor source: a female donor with multiple sclerosis, enrolled in a pregnancy study.

The chain recombines TRBV30 with TRBJ2-1, with TRBD2 identical over 10 bases. Germline-derived CDR1 and CDR2 are GTSNPN and SVGIG (reference sequence). This CDR3 is built from 15 residues. Losses at the gene ends were 2 bases for V and 3 bases for J; bases not matched to a gene: 4. CDR3 region: CAWSFLAGDYNEQFF. CDR3 bases: TGTGCCTGGAGTTTCCTAGCGGGGGACTACAATGAGCAGTTCTTC.

This sequence joins TRBV7-3 and TRBJ2-1, with 11 nucleotides matching TRBD2. Trimming removed 5 bases from V and 8 bases from J; junction bases left unmatched: 11. The CDR3 covers 16 residues. Germline V gene sequence: CDR1 SGHTA, CDR2 FQGTGA. The DNA of the CDR3 is TGTGCCAGCAGCCCAAACGTAGCGGGGGGGCCCGATGAGCAGTTCTTC. Its protein product is CASSPNVAGGPDEQFF.

V usage is TRBV6-1 and J usage is TRBJ2-7, with TRBD2 matching over 7 bases. The CDR3 is 13 residues long. Trimming took 5 bases from V and 6 from J; bases not matched to a gene: 7. Germline V gene lookup returns CDR1 MNHNS and CDR2 SASEGT. The CDR3 sequence: CASSRGGSGEQYF. CDR3 nucleotide sequence: TGTGCCAGCAGTCGCGGGGGTTCGGGCGAGCAGTACTTC.

The chain is built from TRBV6-1 and TRBJ2-7; D gene uncertain. Germline V CDR1 and CDR2: MNHNS, SASEGT. Trimming took off 5 bases at V and 4 bases at J, with 12 bases between the two ends. The CDR3 spans 13 residues. The CDR3 DNA reads TGTGCCAGCAGTACCACGCCCCAGTACGAGCAGTACTTC. It encodes CASSTTPQYEQYF.

CDR3 residues: CATSRGSGSSYEQYF. The CDR3 DNA reads as TGTGCCACCAGCAGAGGTAGCGGCAGCTCCTACGAGCAGTACTTC. The J gene is TRBJ2-7, the V gene TRBV15, with a possible D match to TRBD2 (6 bases). V lost 1 base and J 0 bases, leaving 10 bases between the germline ends. Per germline, CDR1 LNHNV and CDR2 YYDKDF (reference sequence). The CDR3 loop spans 15 amino acids.

CDR3 sequence: CASSSSSFAGDQPQHF. For the CDR3, the DNA is TGTGCCAGCAGTTCTTCTAGCTTCGCAGGGGATCAGCCCCAGCATTTT. V usage is TRBV6-5 and J usage is TRBJ1-5, with D perhaps matching TRBD1 (6 bases). CDR3 length: 16 amino acids. With 4 bases removed from V and 5 bases from J, the gap between germline ends came to 18 bases. Germline V gene lookup returns CDR1 MNHEY and CDR2 SVGAGI.

The sample holds one count of this clone. The rearrangement uses TRBV19 and TRBJ2-1; 8 bases are a match to TRBD1. Germline V gene data show CDR1 as LNHDA and CDR2 as SQIVND (reference sequence). The CDR3 runs 14 residues. V dropped 0 bases and J dropped 7; count of bases not matched to a gene: 2. The CDR3 nucleotides are TGTGCCAGTAGTATAGATCAGGGGGCAAATGAGCAGTTCTTC. Translating gives CASSIDQGANEQFF.

A note on this clone: Germline and junction disagree at one end, which may indicate a read error. The rearrangement links TRBV5-4 to TRBJ1-1, with 8 bases matching TRBD1. The CDR3 spans 15 residues. Germline V lookup: CDR1 SGHNT, CDR2 YYREEE (reference sequence). CDR3 amino acids: CASSQEEDREAEAFF. The CDR3 DNA follows: TGCGCCAGCAGCCAAGAGGAGGACAGGGAGGCTGAAGCTTTCTTT.

The chain recombines TRBV27 with TRBJ1-6; the match to TRBD1 covers 7 bases. CDR3 size: 14 residues. J lost 10 bases, V lost 7 bases, and 10 bases had no gene match. The germline gives CDR1 MNHEY, CDR2 SMNVEV (reference sequence). CDR3 sequence reads: CASTPDRVGSPLHF. The DNA of the CDR3 is TGTGCCAGCACCCCCGACAGGGTGGGATCACCCCTCCACTTT.